The entry below gives a single T cell receptor (beta chain) sequence along with its context. Germline V CDR1 and CDR2: SEHNR, FQNEAQ (reference sequence). V gave up 3 bases and J gave up 4 bases; unmatched junction bases: 4. This CDR3 is built from 14 residues. Per the study methods: Reference gene primer amplification in the assay estimated nucleated cell counts. Produced via immunoSEQ multiplex PCR; TCRdb's table is partial and in-frame only. The V and J calls and clone size come from that table; D and trimming were worked out from the DNA. This sample yields more than 55,000 clones, of which around 83% are seen a single time; over 7.5% belongs to the top ten. The sample is drawn from a study of blood T cell repertoires in COVID-19. Study-level information: Specimens from acute and convalescent COVID-19 originated in the United States, Italy and Spain.

The sequenced sample consisted of peripheral blood. This sequence was found in a woman aged 80 or over with acute or convalescent COVID-19. V gene TRBV7-9 combines with J gene TRBJ1-1, with 8 nucleotides matching TRBD1. Here the CDR3 DNA reads TGTGCCAGCAGCTTCAGGGGGCTTAGCACTGAAGCTTTCTTT. Protein sequence: CASSFRGLSTEAFF.